This T cell receptor (beta chain) was recorded in a study of control samples from healthy donors and cancer patients (dated by TCRdb to 2018 to 2020). This clone was counted a few times. What antigen it recognizes has not been identified. There are no base qualities to consult, and no much larger clone falls within one base. The cysteine opens and the phenylalanine closes a CDR3 of 15 amino acids. The DNA shown is the 45-base CDR3, in frame from base 1. The germline V end is reduced by 4 bases and the J end by 6 bases; junction bases left unmatched: 9. CDR1 is given as SGHNT and CDR2 as YYREEE, both from the germline V gene (reference sequence). Library generation was performed with the immunoSEQ multiplex PCR assay. The table was pulled from immuneACCESS by TCRdb, which kept in-frame rearrangements only. Such tables lose some clones; where checked, under half of the loss comes from unresolved V genes, and the rest has no known cause. The sample has 90,000 to 140,000 clones on record, 83% of them singletons. Over 10% of the sample goes to the ten largest clones.

The sample taken for sequencing was blood. The TCR sequence derives from a woman between 50 and 59 years old in good health. The V and J genes are TRBV5-4 and TRBJ1-2; TRBD1 agrees with 10 junctional bases. The DNA reads as follows: TGTGCCAGCAGCCCGGGGGACAGGGGATGGAATGGCTACACCTTC. Its protein reads: CASSPGDRGWNGYTF.